This TCR beta chain was obtained from a study of shared clonotypes between healthy human individuals. Overall study findings and caveats: Naive subsets generally had larger estimated richness than memory subsets. In contrast to clonotypes shared by all four donors, non-shared clonotypes had lower generation probabilities.

Donors, without exception, were Caucasian adults residing in Nashville, Tennessee. Generated by immunoSEQ multiplex PCR, the TCRdb table keeps only in-frame clones and is missing some. The repertoire has some 1 million clones, approximately 70% of them found once; the top ten carry approximately 1.5%. As regards this clone: Its matching antigen is unknown.

Germline CDR1 and CDR2: SGHRS and YFSETQ. The length of the CDR3 is 17 residues. V gave up 3 bases and J gave up 2 bases, with 18 bases separating them. The rearrangement links TRBV5-1 to TRBJ2-1; D may correspond to TRBD1 or TRBD2 (6 bases each). The sample consisted of memory CD4+ T cells sorted from blood. Subset specified: CD45RA-negative fraction. This receptor was obtained from a man younger than 35 in good health. The CDR3 DNA reads TGCGCCAGCAGCTCGGGGCACGGGGGCCCTACCTACAATGAGCAGTTCTTC. Translated, it gives CASSSGHGGPTYNEQFF.